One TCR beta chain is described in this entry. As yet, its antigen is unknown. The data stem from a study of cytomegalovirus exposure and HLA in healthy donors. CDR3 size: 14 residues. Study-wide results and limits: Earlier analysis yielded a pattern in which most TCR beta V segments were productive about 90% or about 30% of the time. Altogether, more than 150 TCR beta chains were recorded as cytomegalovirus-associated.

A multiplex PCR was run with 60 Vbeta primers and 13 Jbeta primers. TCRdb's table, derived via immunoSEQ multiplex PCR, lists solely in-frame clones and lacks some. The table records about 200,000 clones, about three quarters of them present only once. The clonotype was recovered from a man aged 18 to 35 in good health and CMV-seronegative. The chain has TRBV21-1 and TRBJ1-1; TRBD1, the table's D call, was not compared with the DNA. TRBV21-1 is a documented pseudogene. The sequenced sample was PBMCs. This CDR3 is CASSDRGSGTEAFF. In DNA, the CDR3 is TGTGCCAGCAGCGACAGGGGGTCCGGCACTGAAGCTTTCTTT.